This passage covers 21 T cell receptor beta chains from one sample sequenced in a study of Graves' ophthalmopathy and Graves' hyperthyroidism. The TCR beta CDR3 regions underwent amplification from RNA transcripts. HTBI primers were used in a first-round RT-PCR, which preceded a second-round multiplex PCR. MiXCR, run by TCRdb on the multiplex PCR reads, gives a single entry per CDR3 protein. The top ten clones hold roughly 11% of a sample with over a million distinct CDR3 sequences, roughly two fifths of them seen once. The sequenced sample was peripheral blood or thyroid tissue (not recorded which). All receptors come from an adult man with Graves' hyperthyroidism.

This clonotype was recorded many times. The chain couples TRBV6-5 to TRBJ2-7; D ambiguous. Trimming took 0 bases from V and 6 from J, leaving 9 bases between them. The CDR3 sequence is 13 residues long. The V gene's germline CDR1 is MNHEY and CDR2 SVGAGI. In nucleotides, the CDR3 is TGTGCCAGCAGTTACTCGGGCGGTAGCGAGCAGTACTTC. Encoded protein: CASSYSGGSEQYF.

A word on this clonotype: A read error is possible here, since a much larger clone lies one base away. The chain has TRBV9 and TRBJ1-1; 7 nucleotides match TRBD1. The V gene end was trimmed by 3 bases and the J gene end by 5 bases; junction bases not matched to a gene: 13. Germline CDR1 is SGDLS and CDR2 is YYNGEE. CDR3 length equals 16 residues. CDR3 nucleotides: TGTGCCAGCAGCGCGACAGGGACGGCGTCGGGGACTGAAGCTTTCTTT. This codes for CASSATGTASGTEAFF.

This rearrangement joins TRBV3-1 to TRBJ1-5; weak D call: TRBD1 (5 bases). The V gene lost 4 bases and the J gene lost 6 bases, with 13 bases spanning the gap. This CDR3 has 14 residues. Germline values: CDR1 LGHDT, CDR2 YNNKEL (reference sequence). The CDR3 protein is CASSPGRASQPQHF. Here the CDR3 DNA reads TGTGCCAGCAGCCCAGGCAGGGCAAGTCAGCCCCAGCATTTT.

As for this clonotype: A much larger clone differs by one base, so this may be a read error. Lacking the conserved final phenylalanine or tryptophan, this CDR3 likely reflects a read error. The chain is built from TRBV7-8 and TRBJ2-5; D unclear. Germline CDR1 and CDR2: SGHVS and FQNEAQ. The CDR3 totals 12 residues. In DNA, the CDR3 is TGCGCCAGCAGCCAGAACCAAGAGACCCAGTACCTC. As protein: CASSQNQETQYL.

The rearrangement joins TRBV30 to TRBJ2-5, with D possibly TRBD2 on 6 matching bases. CDR3 length equals 12 residues. Germline V CDR1 and CDR2: GTSNPN, SVGIG (reference sequence). The V gene lost 4 bases and the J gene lost 2 bases, with 8 bases spanning the gap. The CDR3 spells CAWTAGQETQYF. CDR3 in DNA: TGTGCCTGGACGGCGGGGCAAGAGACCCAGTACTTC. The variable domain in full, with the rest retrieved from reference TRBV30 and TRBJ2-5, is SQTIHQWPATLVQPVGSPLSLECTVEGTSNPNLYWYRQAAGRGLQLLFYSVGIGQISSEVPQNLSASRPQDRQFILSSKKLLLSDSGFYLCAWTAGQETQYFGPGTRLLVL.

The gene calls are TRBV6-5 and TRBJ1-4, with D uncertain. Germline CDR1 is MNHEY and CDR2 is SVGAGI. The CDR3 is 14 amino acids. V was clipped by 0 bases and J by 7 bases, with 9 bases between them. The CDR3 nucleotides read TGTGCCAGCAGTTACTCCTCCTTCACTGAAAAACTGTTTTTT. Protein product: CASSYSSFTEKLFF.

This chain uses TRBV19 with TRBJ1-5; D uncertain. The CDR3 totals 15 residues. The V gene lost 3 bases and the J gene lost 0 bases, with 9 bases spanning the gap. Germline V lookup: CDR1 LNHDA, CDR2 SQIVND (reference sequence). The DNA for the CDR3 is TGTGCCAGTAGTATCTACGTTTATAGCAATCAGCCCCAGCATTTT. This gives the protein CASSIYVYSNQPQHF.

There are many counts of this clonotype. The chain couples TRBV19 to TRBJ1-1; D remains ambiguous. The germline V gene has CDR1 LNHDA and CDR2 SQIVND (reference sequence). The CDR3 is made up of 13 amino acids. V shed 5 bases and J shed 5 bases, with 12 bases lying between them. For the CDR3, the DNA is TGTGCCAGTAGTCCGAGCGGAGGGACTGAAGCTTTCTTT. Translation gives CASSPSGGTEAFF.

The rearrangement links TRBV27 to TRBJ2-3; D ambiguous. The CDR3 runs to 15 residues. V lost 3 bases and J lost 6, with 16 bases in between. From germline, CDR1 is MNHEY and CDR2 SMNVEV (reference sequence). The CDR3 DNA is TGTGCCAGCAGTTTGGCCCCCGGTGGGCGGGATACGCAGTATTTT. Amino acids: CASSLAPGGRDTQYF.

The V gene is TRBV20-1, the J gene TRBJ1-4, with a weak D call TRBD1 (5 bases). Germline loops: CDR1 DFQATT, CDR2 SNEGSKA (reference sequence). The CDR3 is 15 amino acids. The V gene lost 6 bases and the J gene lost 7 bases, with 21 bases spanning the gap. The DNA of the CDR3 is TGCAGTGCCGCCGGTTCGCGGGGGGGACGTGAAAAACTGTTTTTT. Protein sequence: CSAAGSRGGREKLFF.

This clonotype was recorded at least ten times. This sequence joins TRBV20-1 and TRBJ1-2; D ambiguous. Per germline, CDR1 DFQATT and CDR2 SNEGSKA (reference sequence). Trimming took off 2 bases at V and 8 bases at J, with 21 bases between the two ends. The CDR3 extends over 15 amino acids. Here the CDR3 reads CSARSSPAGEKGYTF. The CDR3 DNA is TGCAGTGCTAGATCGTCCCCCGCCGGGGAAAAGGGCTACACCTTC.

This clonotype was counted many times. The chain recombines TRBV7-2 with TRBJ2-5, with D perhaps TRBD2 (7 bases). The ends were cut back, 5 bases at V and 2 bases at J, with 15 bases in the middle. The germline V gene has CDR1 SGHTA and CDR2 FQGNSA. This CDR3 is 15 amino acids long. CDR3 nucleotide sequence: TGTGCCAGCAGCCTTGAGGGGGGGGGTCAAGAGACCCAGTACTTC. This encodes CASSLEGGGQETQYF.

The rearrangement uses TRBV15 and TRBJ2-7; no reliable D call. The CDR3 length is 13 residues. Germline CDR1 and CDR2: LNHNV and YYDKDF (reference sequence). Trimming took off 0 bases at V and 5 bases at J, with 8 bases between the two ends. In DNA, the CDR3 is TGTGCCACCAGCAGAGATCGTTCCCACGAGCAGTACTTC. This encodes CATSRDRSHEQYF.

The chain links TRBV12-3 or TRBV12-4 to TRBJ1-2; perhaps TRBD1 as D (6 bases). V dropped 6 bases and J dropped 2 bases, with 16 bases sitting between them. The CDR3 loop spans 15 amino acids. The CDR3 nucleotides are TGTGCCAGCAGCCAACGGGACACTTCGAACTATGGCTACACCTTC. Protein product: CASSQRDTSNYGYTF.

This clonotype was seen more than once but under ten times. The chain combines TRBV10-2 with TRBJ1-6; 9 bases are a match to TRBD1. The CDR3 is made up of 15 amino acids. V trimming: 5 bases; J trimming: 4 bases; junction bases outside the gene matches: 3. Germline assignment: CDR1 WSHSY and CDR2 SAAADI. CDR3 bases: TGCGCCAGCAGTCGGGGACAGGGTTATAATTCACCCCTCCACTTT. Translated, it gives CASSRGQGYNSPLHF.

V gene TRBV11-1 combines with J gene TRBJ2-7; 8 bases fit TRBD2. Trimming removed 6 bases from V and 2 bases from J; junction bases left unmatched: 12. CDR1 and CDR2 (germline): SGHAT, FQDESV (reference sequence). The CDR3 totals 16 residues. The CDR3 loop is CASSPWLRGVTYEQYF. CDR3 bases: TGTGCCAGCAGTCCGTGGTTGCGGGGGGTGACCTACGAGCAGTACTTC. Drawing the rest from reference TRBV11-1 and TRBJ2-7, the complete variable domain is EAEVAQSPRYKITEKSQAVAFWCDPISGHATLYWYRQILGQGPELLVQFQDESVVDDSQLPKDRFSAERLKGVDSTLKIQPAELGDSAMYLCASSPWLRGVTYEQYFGPGTRLTVT.

The V call is TRBV6-5, the J call TRBJ2-2; possibly TRBD2 for D (5 bases). V dropped 4 bases and J dropped 10 bases, with 10 bases sitting between them. CDR3 length: 12 residues. Germline V gene lookup returns CDR1 MNHEY and CDR2 SVGAGI. The CDR3 reads CASSSMDSELFF. The CDR3 coding sequence is TGTGCCAGCAGTTCCATGGACTCGGAGCTGTTTTTT.

This clonotype has just a few counts. The J gene is TRBJ2-5, the V gene TRBV6-6; 7 positions match TRBD2. CDR1 MNHNY and CDR2 SVGAGI come from the germline V gene (reference sequence). With 6 bases clipped from V and 5 bases from J, the junction kept 15 bases outside the gene matches. The CDR3 runs 16 residues. The CDR3 is CASSLPTSDFWETQYF. The CDR3 DNA is TGTGCCAGCAGCCTACCTACTAGCGACTTTTGGGAGACCCAGTACTTC.

The chain employs TRBV5-1 and TRBJ1-2; no definite D call. The CDR3 sequence is 13 residues long. The ends were cut back, 1 base at V and 5 bases at J, with 9 bases in the middle. In germline, CDR1 is SGHRS, CDR2 YFSETQ. In DNA form, the CDR3 reads TGCGCCAGCAGCTTGCGAGGACGATATGGCTACACCTTC. As protein: CASSLRGRYGYTF.

The chain has TRBV5-4 and TRBJ2-7, with 8 positions matching TRBD2. Per germline, CDR1 SGHNT and CDR2 YYREEE (reference sequence). The V and J ends lost 4 bases and 2 bases, in that order; junction bases with no gene match: 8. This CDR3 region has 15 residues. The CDR3 DNA follows: TGTGCCAGCAGCCATAAGCGGGAGACTACCTACGAGCAGTACTTC. This sequence encodes CASSHKRETTYEQYF.

The genes are TRBV7-2 and TRBJ1-2; 7 bases map to TRBD1. Germline trimming cut 5 bases from V and 0 bases from J; bases unmatched to any gene: 6. The V gene's germline CDR1 is SGHTA and CDR2 FQGNSA. CDR3 length equals 15 residues. This chain's CDR3 is CASSQHGTANYGYTF. The CDR3 region has the DNA TGTGCCAGCAGCCAGCACGGGACAGCTAACTATGGCTACACCTTC.